This T cell receptor beta chain was found in a study of T cells in localized non-small cell lung cancer. Study conclusions and caveats: Tumor showed lower T cell clonality than uninvolved adjacent lung, where it was highest.

The assay was immunoSEQ multiplex PCR, and TCRdb's table has in-frame clones only and misses some. The sample consists of some 11,000 clones, 85% to 95% of them appearing once. As for this clone: The antigen remains undetermined.

This sample comprised peripheral blood, obtained before any cancer treatment. The clonotype was recovered from a male donor older than 55 with stage III lung adenocarcinoma.

This chain's CDR3 is CASSLAEAQVQFF. CDR3 DNA: TGTGCCAGCAGCTTGGCCGAGGCCCAAGTCCAGTTCTTC. The V and J genes are TRBV5-5 and TRBJ2-1; D uncertain. V was pared by 0 bases and J by 13 bases, with 14 bases between. The CDR3 is 13 amino acids. The germline V gene encodes CDR1 SGHKS and CDR2 YYEKEE (reference sequence).